Below, one T cell receptor (beta chain) is given with its context. This entry is derived from a study of technical replicates of blood from a few donors. Trimming pared 3 bases from V and 8 bases from J, leaving 10 bases between. The V gene's germline CDR1 is SGHAT and CDR2 FQNNGV. The CDR3 extends over 12 amino acids. Method: immunoSEQ multiplex PCR; TCRdb's copy keeps in-frame clones and lacks some. The sample includes 80,000 or so clones, approximately 98% of them seen just once. The chain combines TRBV11-2 with TRBJ1-2, with D possibly being TRBD1 (6 bases). The source is a human donor in good health. Sample: T cells isolated from PBMCs. CDR3 loop: CASSFPTGGYTF. In DNA form, the CDR3 reads TGTGCCAGCAGCTTCCCCACAGGGGGCTACACCTTC.